The 20 T cell receptor beta chains listed next were all sequenced from one sample in a study of CD8 T cells in ankylosing spondylitis (dated by TCRdb to the late 2010s). Here is what the overall study found, with its caveats: A TCR beta motif made up of several highly homologous amino acid variants appeared to be characteristic of blood from ankylosing spondylitis patients.

The protocol used for the library was 5' RACE. The reads were generated on an Illumina HiSeq 2500. Using fastp at Q25 and MiXCR, TCRdb reprocessed the public reads and kept productive beta chains. Entries that share a CDR3 protein sequence are merged under the most common genes and DNA. The sample data list some 840,000 distinct CDR3 sequences, and approximately 10% of these were observed just once. The ten biggest clones cover less than 0.65% of the sample. These receptors are not linked to any known antigen. The material sequenced was blood, either unsorted or a sorted T cell fraction (not recorded which). Receptors were obtained from a male donor with ankylosing spondylitis.

The CDR3 sequence: CASSYSSLVVEQFF. CDR3 nucleotide sequence: TGTGCCAGCAGTTACTCGAGCCTAGTTGTTGAGCAGTTCTTC. The chain joins TRBV6-2 or TRBV6-3 to TRBJ2-1; D unclear. Germline V lookup: CDR1 MNHEY, CDR2 SVGEGT. V was shortened by 0 bases and J by 9 bases, with 12 bases between the two germline ends. This CDR3 is 14 amino acids long.

The chain links TRBV28 to TRBJ2-7; D not certain. This CDR3 region has 13 residues. Germline V gene sequence: CDR1 MDHEN, CDR2 SYDVKM. V was clipped by 3 bases and J by 2 bases, with 8 bases between them. CDR3 residues: CASSLDQAYEQYF. In DNA, the CDR3 is TGTGCCAGCAGTTTGGATCAAGCCTACGAGCAGTACTTC. Variable domain in full (rest from reference TRBV28 and TRBJ2-7): DVKVTQSSRYLVKRTGEKVFLECVQDMDHENMFWYRQDPGLGLRLIYFSYDVKMKEKGDIPEGYSVSREKKERFSLILESASTNQTSMYLCASSLDQAYEQYFGPGTRLTVT.

The rearrangement joins TRBV20-1 to TRBJ2-2; D unclear. Per germline, CDR1 DFQATT and CDR2 SNEGSKA (reference sequence). The CDR3 length is 15 residues. V lost 0 bases and J lost 1, with 9 bases in between. The CDR3 DNA follows: TGCAGTGCTAGAGATCCTTGGAAGAACACCGGGGAGCTGTTTTTT. Translating it yields CSARDPWKNTGELFF.

The CDR3 bases are TGCAGTGCTGGGGGGACAGTTTCCTACAATGAGCAGTTCTTC. Translation gives CSAGGTVSYNEQFF. This chain uses TRBV20-1 with TRBJ2-1; perhaps TRBD1 as D (7 bases). The germline V gene has CDR1 DFQATT and CDR2 SNEGSKA (reference sequence). CDR3 length: 14 residues. V was pared by 5 bases and J by 1 base, with 12 bases between.

V and J are TRBV4-3 and TRBJ1-3; D might be TRBD1 (5 bases). The V and J ends lost 4 bases and 0 bases respectively, with 13 bases between them. This CDR3 comprises 16 residues. Germline CDR1 reads LGHNA; CDR2 reads YSLEER. In DNA form, the CDR3 reads TGCGCCAGCAGCCCGTGGGGGATCCCCTCTGGAAACACCATATATTTT. Translation: CASSPWGIPSGNTIYF.

This clonotype was counted a few times. V gene TRBV28 combines with J gene TRBJ2-3; TRBD2 is a possible D gene (7 bases). CDR1 MDHEN and CDR2 SYDVKM come from the germline V gene. With 6 bases removed from V and 5 bases from J, the gap between germline ends came to 21 bases. The CDR3 sequence is 16 residues long. The CDR3 DNA reads as TGTGCCAGCAGAGATCTAGCGGAAAAAGGGGGAGATACGCAGTATTTT. This codes for CASRDLAEKGGDTQYF.

This clonotype was detected many times. The genes are TRBV7-2 and TRBJ2-5; D gene uncertain. The CDR3 is made up of 13 amino acids. V was cut by 2 bases and J by 4 bases, with 8 bases left in between. In germline, CDR1 is SGHTA, CDR2 FQGNSA. CDR3: CASSLNLAETQYF. As DNA, the CDR3 is TGTGCCAGCAGCTTAAACTTGGCAGAGACCCAGTACTTC.

Written as DNA, the CDR3 is TGCGCCAGCAGCCCTCTATGGACGGGAGCGGACACCGGGGAGCTGTTTTTT. Its protein product is CASSPLWTGADTGELFF. The genes are TRBV4-3 and TRBJ2-2; maybe TRBD2 (6 bases). This CDR3 is 17 amino acids long. V shed 4 bases and J shed 3 bases, with 18 bases lying between them. Germline CDR1 reads LGHNA; CDR2 reads YSLEER.

Many counts were recorded for this clonotype. This chain joins TRBV20-1 and TRBJ2-7; D is unclear. This CDR3 region has 11 residues. V was trimmed by 4 bases and J by 1 base, leaving 5 bases between them. Germline V CDR1 and CDR2: DFQATT, SNEGSKA (reference sequence). This CDR3 is CSAKGSYEQYF. DNA of the CDR3: TGCAGTGCTAAAGGTTCCTACGAGCAGTACTTC.

This clonotype appeared many times. The chain links TRBV7-9 to TRBJ2-1; no definite D call. V lost 2 bases and J lost 0, with 5 bases in between. This CDR3 region has 14 residues. The germline V gene encodes CDR1 SEHNR and CDR2 FQNEAQ (reference sequence). CDR3 nucleotides: TGTGCCAGCAGCTTAACGGACTCCTACAATGAGCAGTTCTTC. Translated, it gives CASSLTDSYNEQFF.

The rearrangement links TRBV28 to TRBJ1-1, with D possibly being TRBD1 (5 bases). The CDR3 has 12 amino acids. V lost 5 bases, J lost 8 bases, and 12 bases lay in between. Germline values: CDR1 MDHEN, CDR2 SYDVKM. CDR3 DNA: TGTGCCAGCAGTCCAAGACAGTTAGAAGCTTTCTTT. It is translated as CASSPRQLEAFF.

This clonotype was detected a few times. The chain employs TRBV7-8 and TRBJ2-7; D is undetermined. This CDR3 has 10 amino acids. V lost 8 bases to trimming and J lost 6 bases, with 8 bases between them. Germline-derived CDR1 and CDR2 are SGHVS and FQNEAQ. Here the CDR3 reads CASGNTEQYF. The CDR3 region has the DNA TGTGCCAGCGGGAACACCGAGCAGTACTTC.

This clonotype came up a few times. The J gene is TRBJ1-5, the V gene TRBV29-1; D possibly corresponds to TRBD1 (5 bases). The CDR3 is made up of 13 amino acids. Trimming left V 4 bases short and J 3 bases short, with 10 bases between. The V gene's germline CDR1 is SQVTM and CDR2 ANQGSEA. CDR3 bases: TGCAGCGTTGGGGGGTTAGACAATCAGCCCCAGCATTTT. Its translation is CSVGGLDNQPQHF.

The V and J genes are TRBV20-1 and TRBJ2-7; D gene unclear. Trimming stripped 6 bases from V and 6 bases from J, with 9 bases between. This CDR3 region has 10 residues. Germline CDR1 reads DFQATT; CDR2 reads SNEGSKA (reference sequence). CDR3 in DNA: TGCAGTGCGTCCCCCTCCGAGCAGTACTTC. It codes for CSASPSEQYF.

V is TRBV5-1 and J is TRBJ1-1; TRBD1 is a possible D gene (5 bases). V lost 2 bases to trimming and J lost 7 bases, with 9 bases between them. The CDR3 loop spans 12 amino acids. CDR1 is SGHRS and CDR2 is YFSETQ in the germline V gene. DNA of the CDR3: TGCGCCAGCAGCTTCAGGGACGGTGAAGCTTTCTTT. Amino acids: CASSFRDGEAFF.

The CDR3 sequence is CAIRDKETQYF. CDR3 sequence (DNA): TGTGCCATCCGGGACAAAGAGACCCAGTACTTC. The rearrangement uses TRBV10-3 and TRBJ2-5, with a possible D match to TRBD1 (6 bases). Germline assignment: CDR1 ENHRY and CDR2 SYGVKD. This CDR3 has 11 residues. V gave up 8 bases and J gave up 3 bases, with 7 bases separating them.

This chain uses TRBV15 with TRBJ2-1, with 9 bases that match TRBD2. In germline, CDR1 is LNHNV, CDR2 YYDKDF (reference sequence). Germline trimming cut 6 bases from V and 5 bases from J; bases unmatched to any gene: 11. The CDR3 is 16 residues long. This CDR3 reads CATRKGSAGGDNEQFF. Written as DNA, the CDR3 is TGTGCCACCAGGAAGGGGTCGGCGGGAGGGGACAATGAGCAGTTCTTC.

The gene calls are TRBV24-1 and TRBJ2-3; 14 nucleotides line up with TRBD2. Germline CDR1 reads KGHDR; CDR2 reads SFDVKD. Germline trimming cut 3 bases from V and 4 bases from J; bases unmatched to any gene: 2. The CDR3 covers 16 residues. The CDR3 nucleotides are TGTGCCACCAGTGATCCGGGACTAGCGGGAGCAGATACGCAGTATTTT. Its translation: CATSDPGLAGADTQYF.

There are a few counts of this clonotype. The rearrangement links TRBV2 to TRBJ1-2; tentatively, D is TRBD1 (5 bases). CDR1 is SNHLY, CDR2 FYNNEI, per germline. The CDR3 is made up of 14 amino acids. Trimming took 10 bases from V and 0 from J, leaving 15 bases between them. The CDR3 DNA is TGTGCCACCGGTGGGGCCAGGGCTAACTATGGCTACACCTTC. This gives the protein CATGGARANYGYTF.

This clonotype was seen many times. The V and J genes are TRBV20-1 and TRBJ2-7; TRBD2 might be the D (6 bases). This CDR3 contains 16 residues. Trimming pared 3 bases from V and 1 base from J, leaving 19 bases between. Germline V gene lookup returns CDR1 DFQATT and CDR2 SNEGSKA (reference sequence). DNA of the CDR3: TGCAGTGCTAGCGGTTTCGGGGTCGGGACTTCCTACGAGCAGTACTTC. As protein: CSASGFGVGTSYEQYF.